The clone carrying this T cell receptor beta chain has a handful of counts. Antigen specificity is unknown. The sample belongs to a study of lung T cells in sarcoidosis with Löfgren's syndrome. About the study: Analyses focused on Löfgren's syndrome patients.

TCRdb independently ran MiXCR on the reads; one entry per CDR3 protein. The table records 7,000 to 9,500 distinct CDR3 sequences, roughly 21% of them present only once. Overall study findings and caveats: Versus controls, Löfgren's syndrome patients reportedly showed TRAV12-1 and TRBV2 as most expanded. Shared TRAV12-1 and TRBV2 CDR3 motifs were reported across several patients.

The CDR3 sequence is 19 residues long. Germline assignment: CDR1 SGHNT and CDR2 YYREEE (reference sequence). V lost 1 base and J 0 bases, leaving 22 bases between the germline ends. This chain uses TRBV5-4 with TRBJ1-1; D uncertain. This sequence originates from a human donor with sarcoidosis (Löfgren's syndrome or another form), or a control subject (not recorded which). The sample taken for sequencing was CD4+ T cells from bronchoalveolar lavage fluid. CDR3 protein: CASSLRAIRTLALNTEAFF. In DNA form, the CDR3 reads TGTGCCAGCAGCTTGCGGGCCATCCGCACCCTAGCTTTGAACACTGAAGCTTTCTTT.